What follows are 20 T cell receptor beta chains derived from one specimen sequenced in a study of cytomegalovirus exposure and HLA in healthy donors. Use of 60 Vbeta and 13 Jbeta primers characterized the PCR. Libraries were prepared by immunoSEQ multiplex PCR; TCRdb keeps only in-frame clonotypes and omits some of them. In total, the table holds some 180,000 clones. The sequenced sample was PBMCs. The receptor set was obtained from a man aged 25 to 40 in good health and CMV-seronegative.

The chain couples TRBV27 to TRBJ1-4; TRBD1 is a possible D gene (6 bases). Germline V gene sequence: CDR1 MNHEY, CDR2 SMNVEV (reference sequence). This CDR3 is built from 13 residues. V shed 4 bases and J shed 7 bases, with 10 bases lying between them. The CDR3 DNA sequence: TGTGCCAGCAGTTCGGCAGGGGTTGAAAAACTGTTTTTT. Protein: CASSSAGVEKLFF.

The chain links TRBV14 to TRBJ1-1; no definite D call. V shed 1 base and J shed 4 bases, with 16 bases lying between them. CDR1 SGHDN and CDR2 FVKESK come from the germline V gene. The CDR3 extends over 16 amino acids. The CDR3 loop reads CASSQGERTYTTEAFF. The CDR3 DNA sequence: TGTGCCAGCAGCCAAGGGGAGCGCACATACACCACTGAAGCTTTCTTT.

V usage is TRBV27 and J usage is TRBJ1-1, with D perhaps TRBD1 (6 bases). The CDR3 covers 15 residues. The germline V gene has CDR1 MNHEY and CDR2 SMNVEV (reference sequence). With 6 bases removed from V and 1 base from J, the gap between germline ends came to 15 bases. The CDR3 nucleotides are TGTGCCAGCAGCCTGCGACAGGTACGGAACACTGAAGCTTTCTTT. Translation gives CASSLRQVRNTEAFF.

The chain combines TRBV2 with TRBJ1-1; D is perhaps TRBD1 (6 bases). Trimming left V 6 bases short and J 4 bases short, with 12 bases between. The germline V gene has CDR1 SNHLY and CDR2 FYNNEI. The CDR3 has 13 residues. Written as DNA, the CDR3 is TGTGCCAGCAGGCAGGCCAGGGGCACTGAAGCTTTCTTT. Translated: CASRQARGTEAFF.

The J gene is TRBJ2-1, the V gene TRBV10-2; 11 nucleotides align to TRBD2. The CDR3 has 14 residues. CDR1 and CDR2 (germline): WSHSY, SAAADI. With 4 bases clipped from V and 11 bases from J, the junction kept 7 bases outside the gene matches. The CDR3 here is CASSAPGTSGQQFF. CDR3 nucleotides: TGCGCCAGCAGTGCCCCAGGGACTAGCGGACAGCAGTTCTTC.

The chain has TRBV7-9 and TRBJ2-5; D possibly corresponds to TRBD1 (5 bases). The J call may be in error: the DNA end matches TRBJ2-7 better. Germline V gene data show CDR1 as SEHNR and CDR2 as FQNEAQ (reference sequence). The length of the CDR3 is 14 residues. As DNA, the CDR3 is TGTGCCAGCAGCTTGGGGCAGCACACCTACGAGCAGTACTTC. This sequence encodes CASSLGQHTYEQYF.

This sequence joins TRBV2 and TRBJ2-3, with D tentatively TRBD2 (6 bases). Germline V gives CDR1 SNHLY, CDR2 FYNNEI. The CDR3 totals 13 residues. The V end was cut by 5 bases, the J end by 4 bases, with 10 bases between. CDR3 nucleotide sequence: TGTGCCAGCAGTTCGACTAGTTCAGATACGCAGTATTTT. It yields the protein CASSSTSSDTQYF.

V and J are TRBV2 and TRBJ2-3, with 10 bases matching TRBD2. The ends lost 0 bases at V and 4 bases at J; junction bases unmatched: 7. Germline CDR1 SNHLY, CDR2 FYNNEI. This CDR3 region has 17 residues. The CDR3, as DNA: TGTGCCAGCAGTGAAGCGCCTAGCGGGAGTGAAGCAGATACGCAGTATTTT. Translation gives CASSEAPSGSEADTQYF.

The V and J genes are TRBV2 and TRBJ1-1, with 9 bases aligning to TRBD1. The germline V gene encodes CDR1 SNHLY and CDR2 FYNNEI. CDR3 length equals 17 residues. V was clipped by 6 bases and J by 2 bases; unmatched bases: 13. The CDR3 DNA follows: TGTGCCAGCAGCTATGCCCCTTCGACAGGGGGTAACACTGAAGCTTTCTTT. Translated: CASSYAPSTGGNTEAFF. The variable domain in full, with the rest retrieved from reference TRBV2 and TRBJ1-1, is EPEVTQTPSHQVTQMGQEVILRCVPISNHLYFYWYRQILGQKVEFLVSFYNNEISEKSEIFDDQFSVERPDGSNFTLKIRSTKLEDSAMYFCASSYAPSTGGNTEAFFGQGTRLTVV.

CDR3: CASSPGTSGQETQYF. In nucleotides, the CDR3 is TGCGCCAGCAGTCCCGGGACTAGCGGCCAAGAGACCCAGTACTTC. The rearrangement links TRBV5-1 to TRBJ2-5; 11 bases agree with TRBD2. The germline gives CDR1 SGHRS, CDR2 YFSETQ. This CDR3 contains 15 residues. V trimming: 5 bases; J trimming: 1 base; junction bases outside the gene matches: 4. Combining the CDR3 with reference TRBV5-1 and TRBJ2-5 gives the whole variable domain KAGVTQTPRYLIKTRGQQVTLSCSPISGHRSVSWYQQTPGQGLQFLFEYFSETQRNKGNFPGRFSGRQFSNSRSEMNVSTLELGDSALYLCASSPGTSGQETQYFGPGTRLLVL.

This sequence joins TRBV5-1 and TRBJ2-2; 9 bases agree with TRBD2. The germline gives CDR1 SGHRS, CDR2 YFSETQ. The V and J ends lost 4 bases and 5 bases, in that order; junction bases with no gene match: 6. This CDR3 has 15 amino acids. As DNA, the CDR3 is TGCGCCAGCAGCCACGGGACTAGCTGGACCGGGGAGCTGTTTTTT. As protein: CASSHGTSWTGELFF.

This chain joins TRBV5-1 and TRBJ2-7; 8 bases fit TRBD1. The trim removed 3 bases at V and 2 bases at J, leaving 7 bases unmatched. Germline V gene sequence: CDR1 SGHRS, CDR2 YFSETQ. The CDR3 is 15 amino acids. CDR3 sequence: CASSSPGQGPYEQYF. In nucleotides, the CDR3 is TGCGCCAGCAGCTCCCCCGGACAGGGTCCCTACGAGCAGTACTTC. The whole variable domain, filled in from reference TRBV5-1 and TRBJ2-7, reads KAGVTQTPRYLIKTRGQQVTLSCSPISGHRSVSWYQQTPGQGLQFLFEYFSETQRNKGNFPGRFSGRQFSNSRSEMNVSTLELGDSALYLCASSSPGQGPYEQYFGPGTRLTVT.

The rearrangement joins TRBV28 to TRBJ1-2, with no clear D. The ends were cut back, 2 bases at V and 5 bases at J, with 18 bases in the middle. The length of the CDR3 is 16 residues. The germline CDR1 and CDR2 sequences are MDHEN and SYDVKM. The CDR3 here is CASSLGGGGKAYGYTF. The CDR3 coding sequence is TGTGCCAGCAGTTTAGGAGGAGGAGGGAAAGCTTATGGCTACACCTTC.

Written as DNA, the CDR3 is TGTGCCAGTAGTATAATGCTCGGCAGGGGGCTCAATGGAAACACCATATATTTT. It is translated as CASSIMLGRGLNGNTIYF. V and J are TRBV19 and TRBJ1-3; 8 bases are a match to TRBD1. After removal of 2 bases from V and 3 bases from J, the junction contained 12 bases not matched to a gene. The CDR3 has 18 amino acids. Germline CDR1 is LNHDA and CDR2 is SQIVND (reference sequence).

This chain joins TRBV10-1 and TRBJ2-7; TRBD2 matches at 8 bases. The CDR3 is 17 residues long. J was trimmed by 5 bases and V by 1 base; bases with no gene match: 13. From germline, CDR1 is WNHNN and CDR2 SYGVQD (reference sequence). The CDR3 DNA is TGCGCCAGCAGTGAGTTGGGAGCGGGAGTCAATTTCCACGAGCAGTACTTC. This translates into CASSELGAGVNFHEQYF.

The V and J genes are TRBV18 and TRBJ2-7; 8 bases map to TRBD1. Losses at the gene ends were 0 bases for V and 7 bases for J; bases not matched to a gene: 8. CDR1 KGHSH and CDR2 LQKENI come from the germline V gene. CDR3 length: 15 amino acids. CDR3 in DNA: TGTGCCAGCTCACCACCAAGCCAGGGGGCGGGGGAGCAGTACTTC. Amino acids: CASSPPSQGAGEQYF.

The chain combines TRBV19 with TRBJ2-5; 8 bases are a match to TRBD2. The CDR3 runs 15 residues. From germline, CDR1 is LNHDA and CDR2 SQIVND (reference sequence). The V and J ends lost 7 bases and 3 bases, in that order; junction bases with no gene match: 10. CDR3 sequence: CASTTSGGFKETQYF. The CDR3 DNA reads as TGTGCCAGTACCACTAGCGGAGGGTTCAAAGAGACCCAGTACTTC.

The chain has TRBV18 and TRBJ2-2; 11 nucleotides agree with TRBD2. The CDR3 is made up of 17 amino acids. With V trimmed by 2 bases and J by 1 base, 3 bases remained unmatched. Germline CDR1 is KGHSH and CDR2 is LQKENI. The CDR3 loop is CASSPTSGGENTGELFF. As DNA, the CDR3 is TGTGCCAGCTCACCAACTAGCGGGGGCGAGAACACCGGGGAGCTGTTTTTT.

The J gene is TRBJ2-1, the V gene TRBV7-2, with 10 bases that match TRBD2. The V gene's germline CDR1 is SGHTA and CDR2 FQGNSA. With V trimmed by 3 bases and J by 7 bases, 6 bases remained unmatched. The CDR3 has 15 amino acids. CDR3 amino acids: CASSFLAGVSNEQFF. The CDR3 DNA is TGTGCCAGCAGCTTCCTAGCGGGAGTAAGTAATGAGCAGTTCTTC.

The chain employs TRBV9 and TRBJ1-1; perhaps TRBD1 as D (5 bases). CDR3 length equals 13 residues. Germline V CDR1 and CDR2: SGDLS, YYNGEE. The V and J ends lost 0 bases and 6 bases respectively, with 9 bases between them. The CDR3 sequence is CASSVGREPEAFF. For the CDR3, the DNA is TGTGCCAGCAGCGTAGGCAGGGAACCTGAAGCTTTCTTT.